This T cell receptor beta chain was documented in a study of cytomegalovirus exposure and HLA in healthy donors. Study findings and constraints: An analysis was carried out at a later point. It showed that HLA-associated TCR beta chains were more clonally expanded than equally common non-associated chains.

Notes on this clone: Its antigen is unknown.

The CDR3 is 15 residues long. The V gene lost 1 base and the J gene lost 2 bases, with 11 bases spanning the gap. Germline V gene lookup returns CDR1 SGHRS and CDR2 YFSETQ. The PCR employed 60 Vbeta primers together with 13 Jbeta primers. TCRdb's table, derived via immunoSEQ multiplex PCR, lists solely in-frame clones and lacks some. The sample has about 200,000 clones; 70% to 80% are singletons. The chain links TRBV5-1 to TRBJ2-3; TRBD2 might be the D (6 bases). The sequenced sample was PBMCs. The TCR comes from a girl under 18 in good health and CMV-seropositive. The CDR3: CASSLWGGDTDTQYF. CDR3 bases: TGCGCCAGCAGCTTGTGGGGCGGGGACACAGATACGCAGTATTTT. The full variable domain, completed using reference TRBV5-1 and TRBJ2-3, is KAGVTQTPRYLIKTRGQQVTLSCSPISGHRSVSWYQQTPGQGLQFLFEYFSETQRNKGNFPGRFSGRQFSNSRSEMNVSTLELGDSALYLCASSLWGGDTDTQYFGPGTRLTVL.